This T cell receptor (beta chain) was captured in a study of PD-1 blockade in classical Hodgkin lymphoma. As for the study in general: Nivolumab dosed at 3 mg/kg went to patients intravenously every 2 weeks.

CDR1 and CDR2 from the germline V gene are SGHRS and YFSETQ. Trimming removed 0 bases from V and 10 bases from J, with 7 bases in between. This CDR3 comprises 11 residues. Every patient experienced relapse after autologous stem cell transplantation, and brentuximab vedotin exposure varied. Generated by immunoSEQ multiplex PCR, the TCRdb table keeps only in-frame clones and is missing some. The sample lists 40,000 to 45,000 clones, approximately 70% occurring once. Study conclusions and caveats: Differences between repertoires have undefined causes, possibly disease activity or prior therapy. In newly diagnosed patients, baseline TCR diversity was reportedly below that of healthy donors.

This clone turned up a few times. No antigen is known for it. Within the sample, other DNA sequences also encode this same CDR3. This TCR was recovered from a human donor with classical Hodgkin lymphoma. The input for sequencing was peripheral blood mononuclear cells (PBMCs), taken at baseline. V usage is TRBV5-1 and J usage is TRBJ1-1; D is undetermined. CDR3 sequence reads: CASSLGQGAFF. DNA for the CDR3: TGCGCCAGCAGCTTGGGACAAGGAGCTTTCTTT.